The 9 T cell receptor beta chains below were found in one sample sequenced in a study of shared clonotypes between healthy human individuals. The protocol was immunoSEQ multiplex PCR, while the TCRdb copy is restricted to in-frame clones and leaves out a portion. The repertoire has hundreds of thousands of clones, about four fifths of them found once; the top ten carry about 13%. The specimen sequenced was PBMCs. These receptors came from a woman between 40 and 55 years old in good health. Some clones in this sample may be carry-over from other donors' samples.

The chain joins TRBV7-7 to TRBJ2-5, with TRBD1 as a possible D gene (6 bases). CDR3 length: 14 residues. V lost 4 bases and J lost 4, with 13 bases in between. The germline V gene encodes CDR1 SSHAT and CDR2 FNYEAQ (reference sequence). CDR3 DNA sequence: TGTGCCAGCAGCTACTCAGGCAGGGGAGAGACCCAGTACTTC. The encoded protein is CASSYSGRGETQYF.

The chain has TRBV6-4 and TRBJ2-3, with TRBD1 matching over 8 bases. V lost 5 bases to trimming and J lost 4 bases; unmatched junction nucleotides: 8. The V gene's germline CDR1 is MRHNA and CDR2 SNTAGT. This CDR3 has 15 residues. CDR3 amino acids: CASSTGDRSADTQYF. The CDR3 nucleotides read TGTGCCAGCAGTACCGGGGACAGGTCGGCAGATACGCAGTATTTT.

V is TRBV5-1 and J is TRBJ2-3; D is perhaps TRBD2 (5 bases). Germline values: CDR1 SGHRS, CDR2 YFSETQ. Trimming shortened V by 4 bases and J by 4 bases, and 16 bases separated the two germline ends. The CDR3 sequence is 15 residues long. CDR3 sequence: CASSGAGLAPDTQYF. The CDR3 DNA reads TGCGCCAGCAGCGGTGCTGGGCTAGCTCCAGATACGCAGTATTTT.

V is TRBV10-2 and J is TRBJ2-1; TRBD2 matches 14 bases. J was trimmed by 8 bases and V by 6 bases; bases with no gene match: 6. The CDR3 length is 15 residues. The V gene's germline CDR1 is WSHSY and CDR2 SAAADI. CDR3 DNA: TGCGCCAGCAGCGGGACTAGCGGGAGTTGGGATGAGCAGTTCTTC. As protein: CASSGTSGSWDEQFF.

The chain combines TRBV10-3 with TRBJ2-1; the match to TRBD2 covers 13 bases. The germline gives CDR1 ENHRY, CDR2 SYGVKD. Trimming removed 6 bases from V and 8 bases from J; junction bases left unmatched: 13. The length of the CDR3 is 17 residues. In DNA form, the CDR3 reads TGTGCCATCAGCGGGGGAATAACTAGCGGGAGGGGCGATGAGCAGTTCTTC. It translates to CAISGGITSGRGDEQFF.

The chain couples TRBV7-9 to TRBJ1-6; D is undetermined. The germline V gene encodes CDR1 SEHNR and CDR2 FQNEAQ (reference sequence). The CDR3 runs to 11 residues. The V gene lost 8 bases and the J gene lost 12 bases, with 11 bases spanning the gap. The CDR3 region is CASAYQGPLHF. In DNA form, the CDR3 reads TGTGCCAGCGCTTACCAAGGACCCCTCCACTTT.

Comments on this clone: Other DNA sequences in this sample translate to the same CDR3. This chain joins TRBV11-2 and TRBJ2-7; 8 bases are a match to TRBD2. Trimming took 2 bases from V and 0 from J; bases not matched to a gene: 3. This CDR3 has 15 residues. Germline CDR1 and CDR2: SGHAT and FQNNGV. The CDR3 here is CASSLLAGSSYEQYF. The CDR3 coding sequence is TGTGCCAGCAGCTTATTAGCGGGGAGCTCCTACGAGCAGTACTTC.

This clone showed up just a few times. CDR3 bases: TGTGCCAGCGGACAGGAAAGCTCTGGGGCCAACGTCCTGACTTTC. Protein sequence: CASGQESSGANVLTF. This chain joins TRBV6-4 and TRBJ2-6, with 7 bases that match TRBD1. From germline, CDR1 is MRHNA and CDR2 SNTAGT. The CDR3 has 15 amino acids. J gave up 0 bases and V 8 bases, and 4 bases lay outside the gene matches.

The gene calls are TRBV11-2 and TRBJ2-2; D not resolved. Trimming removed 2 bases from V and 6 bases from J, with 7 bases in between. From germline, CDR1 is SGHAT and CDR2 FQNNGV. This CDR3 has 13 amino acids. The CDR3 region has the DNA TGTGCCAGCAGCTTAATTGGCTCCGGGGAGCTGTTTTTT. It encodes CASSLIGSGELFF.